Listed below are T cell receptor beta chains from one sample, sequenced in a study of cytotoxic CD8 clonotypes in ibrutinib-treated CLL. Sequencing used immunoSEQ multiplex PCR; TCRdb keeps in-frame clones, though not all of them. The sample lists tens of thousands of clones; nearly 70% were seen once. The material sequenced was PBMCs, taken at disease progression, from a patient treated with ibrutinib. The source of these receptors is a human donor with chronic lymphocytic leukemia. CDR3s include the opening cysteine and the closing phenylalanine or tryptophan.

V gene: TRBV4-1; CDR3 protein: CASSLRDSNSYNEQFF
V gene: TRBV27; CDR3 protein: CASSSPGQGNNEQFF
V gene: TRBV5-6; CDR3 protein: CASSLGLGQGTHSPLHF
V gene: TRBV27; CDR3 protein: CASSWGGHQDTQYF
V gene: TRBV19; CDR3 protein: CASRIPASYYGYTF
V gene: TRBV6-5; CDR3 protein: CASSYGNQGGNSPLHF
V gene: TRBV21-1; CDR3 protein: CASSKVRNMNTEAFF
V gene: TRBV5-1; CDR3 protein: CASSLGQGQADTQYF
V gene: TRBV5-4; CDR3 protein: CASSPSLAGGGTDTQYF
V gene: TRBV5-1; CDR3 protein: CASRAGGNTEAFF
V gene: TRBV19; CDR3 protein: CATLGGLNTEAFF
V gene: TRBV19; CDR3 protein: CASSVTGGYNSPLHF
V gene: TRBV4-1; CDR3 protein: CASSQEIGTPTF
V gene: TRBV6-5; CDR3 protein: CASSYSVRGTTGELFF
V gene: TRBV27; CDR3 protein: CASSFAGLAGGEQFF
V gene: TRBV7-2; CDR3 protein: CASSLTGGNYGYTF
V gene: TRBV6-5; CDR3 protein: CASSPPGLAQETQYF
V gene: TRBV10-3; CDR3 protein: CAISGQDTGELFF
V gene: TRBV11-3; CDR3 protein: CASSPRLADLQETQYF
V gene: TRBV7-9; CDR3 protein: CASSLDFSGPHEQYF
V gene: TRBV27; CDR3 protein: CASSALEMLNQPQHF
V gene: TRBV5-1; CDR3 protein: CASSTAAKNIQYF
V gene: TRBV5-6; CDR3 protein: CASSLAKTAAHRGYGYTF
V gene: TRBV7-8; CDR3 protein: CASSLRQLSNQPQHF